Shown below are 32 T cell receptor beta chains from a single sample sequenced in a study of blood T cell repertoires in COVID-19. Profiled with immunoSEQ multiplex PCR; TCRdb holds only in-frame clones, not every one. The top ten hold approximately 10% of the sample, which has roughly 150,000 clones, roughly 84% seen once. The sample consisted of peripheral blood. The source is an older man with active or convalescent COVID-19.

V gene TRBV4-1 combines with J gene TRBJ2-4, with 9 nucleotides matching TRBD1. The CDR3 is 19 amino acids. CDR1 MGHRA and CDR2 YSYEKL come from the germline V gene. With V trimmed by 0 bases and J by 1 base, 10 bases remained unmatched. The CDR3 bases are TGCGCCAGCAGCCAAGATACGGGAACAGGGGGCGTTGCCAAAAACATTCAGTACTTC. It is translated as CASSQDTGTGGVAKNIQYF.

The chain links TRBV5-1 to TRBJ1-4; TRBD1 is a possible D gene (5 bases). The germline V gene has CDR1 SGHRS and CDR2 YFSETQ. V was trimmed by 0 bases and J by 8 bases, leaving 8 bases between them. This CDR3 has 13 amino acids. The CDR3 nucleotides are TGCGCCAGCAGCTTGGACAGGACCGAAAAACTGTTTTTT. Translating gives CASSLDRTEKLFF.

The genes are TRBV7-2 and TRBJ1-2, with D possibly matching TRBD1 (6 bases). The V and J ends lost 4 bases and 2 bases respectively, with 8 bases between them. The CDR3 consists of 13 residues. Germline V gene sequence: CDR1 SGHTA, CDR2 FQGNSA. CDR3 DNA: TGTGCCAGCAGCTACGACAGGAACTATGGCTACACCTTC. This translates into CASSYDRNYGYTF.

The J gene is TRBJ1-5, the V gene TRBV11-1; unclear D gene. Germline V gene data show CDR1 as SGHAT and CDR2 as FQDESV (reference sequence). The CDR3 length is 15 residues. The V and J ends lost 2 bases and 3 bases respectively, with 11 bases between them. The CDR3 reads CASSLSLEDNQPQHF. The CDR3 DNA is TGTGCCAGCAGCTTATCTCTGGAGGACAATCAGCCCCAGCATTTT.

This chain joins TRBV19 and TRBJ2-3; D is possibly TRBD1 (6 bases). The ends were cut back, 3 bases at V and 4 bases at J, with 20 bases in the middle. The CDR3 loop spans 17 amino acids. Per the germline V gene, CDR1 is LNHDA and CDR2 is SQIVND (reference sequence). The CDR3 protein is CASSILAGTRGPDTQYF. CDR3 bases: TGTGCCAGTAGTATCCTGGCCGGGACAAGGGGACCAGATACGCAGTATTTT. Full variable domain (missing parts from reference TRBV19 and TRBJ2-3): DGGITQSPKYLFRKEGQNVTLSCEQNLNHDAMYWYRQDPGQGLRLIYYSQIVNDFQKGDIAEGYSVSREKKESFPLTVTSAQKNPTAFYLCASSILAGTRGPDTQYFGPGTRLTVL.

The J gene is TRBJ2-3, the V gene TRBV6-2 or TRBV6-3, with 10 bases aligning to TRBD2. Germline CDR1 MNHEY, CDR2 SVGEGT. The CDR3 is made up of 14 amino acids. V was clipped by 5 bases and J by 7 bases; unmatched bases: 6. This CDR3 reads CASSRSGGANTQYF. CDR3 coding DNA: TGTGCCAGCAGTAGGAGCGGGGGGGCAAATACGCAGTATTTT.

The chain joins TRBV29-1 to TRBJ1-1; maybe TRBD1 (5 bases). The V end was cut by 0 bases, the J end by 9 bases, with 11 bases between. This CDR3 comprises 12 residues. Germline-derived CDR1 and CDR2 are SQVTM and ANQGSEA. The DNA for the CDR3 is TGCAGCGTTGAAGATGAAGGGGTAAAAGCTTTCTTT. Its protein is CSVEDEGVKAFF.

V usage is TRBV14 and J usage is TRBJ1-3, with TRBD1 identical over 7 bases. After removal of 2 bases from V and 4 bases from J, the junction contained 5 bases not matched to a gene. The CDR3 spans 15 residues. The V gene's germline CDR1 is SGHDN and CDR2 FVKESK. CDR3 DNA sequence: TGTGCCAGCAGCCAAATTAGGGGGCTCGGAAACACCATATATTTT. Encoded protein: CASSQIRGLGNTIYF.

This chain links TRBV5-1 with TRBJ1-5, with D perhaps matching TRBD1 (5 bases). V was shortened by 5 bases and J by 7 bases, with 13 bases between the two germline ends. CDR3 length: 13 amino acids. Germline CDR1 reads SGHRS; CDR2 reads YFSETQ. In DNA form, the CDR3 reads TGCGCCAGCAGTCGTGACAGTTCCCAGCCCCAGCATTTT. Translation: CASSRDSSQPQHF.

The CDR3 sequence is CATSAMTGGTYEQYF. DNA of the CDR3: TGTGCCACCAGTGCCATGACGGGAGGTACCTACGAGCAGTACTTC. The chain has TRBV24-1 and TRBJ2-7; 7 bases fit TRBD2. There are 15 residues in the CDR3. Trimming removed 5 bases from V and 2 bases from J; junction bases left unmatched: 8. Germline assignment: CDR1 KGHDR and CDR2 SFDVKD.

The chain carries TRBV10-3 and TRBJ2-1, with 10 bases lining up with TRBD2. The CDR3 loop spans 15 amino acids. V lost 7 bases and J lost 4; bases outside the gene matches: 7. Germline V lookup: CDR1 ENHRY, CDR2 SYGVKD. CDR3: CAIKPSGRLYNEQFF. The CDR3 region has the DNA TGTGCCATCAAGCCTAGCGGGAGATTGTACAATGAGCAGTTCTTC.

This chain connects TRBV28 to TRBJ1-5, with D possibly TRBD1 on 5 matching bases. Germline-derived CDR1 and CDR2 are MDHEN and SYDVKM. V lost 6 bases and J lost 3, with 18 bases in between. The CDR3 length is 16 residues. CDR3 coding DNA: TGTGCCAGCAGGGGGGGAGGGCGAACTTACAATCAGCCCCAGCATTTT. It is translated as CASRGGGRTYNQPQHF.

J is TRBJ1-5 and V is TRBV6-5; no definite D call. Germline CDR1 MNHEY, CDR2 SVGAGI. V lost 8 bases, J lost 5 bases, and 16 bases lay in between. The CDR3 loop spans 14 amino acids. CDR3 protein: CASRPVRVDQPQHF. Here the CDR3 DNA reads TGTGCCAGCCGCCCAGTGCGGGTTGATCAGCCCCAGCATTTT.

The chain has TRBV5-4 and TRBJ2-5; possibly TRBD1 for D (5 bases). Trimming cost V 0 bases and J 4 bases, with 16 bases left between them. The CDR3 totals 16 residues. The germline gives CDR1 SGHNT, CDR2 YYREEE (reference sequence). The CDR3 protein is CASSLGAGISAETQYF. Written as DNA, the CDR3 is TGTGCCAGCAGCTTGGGGGCAGGGATCAGTGCAGAGACCCAGTACTTC. The full variable domain, completed using reference TRBV5-4 and TRBJ2-5, is ETGVTQSPTHLIKTRGQQVTLRCSSQSGHNTVSWYQQALGQGPQFIFQYYREEENGRGNFPPRFSGLQFPNYSSELNVNALELDDSALYLCASSLGAGISAETQYFGPGTRLLVL.

The chain is built from TRBV29-1 and TRBJ1-2, with a tentative D call TRBD1 (5 bases). Trimming cost V 6 bases and J 4 bases, with 15 bases left between them. CDR3 size: 13 residues. Germline V gives CDR1 SQVTM, CDR2 ANQGSEA. CDR3 region: CSVVLRVGYGYTF. CDR3 in DNA: TGCAGCGTCGTACTCAGGGTTGGCTATGGCTACACCTTC.

V gene TRBV12-3 or TRBV12-4 combines with J gene TRBJ2-5, with 7 positions matching TRBD1. Unmatched junction bases numbered 2, after V lost 4 bases and J lost 3 bases. The CDR3 has 13 amino acids. In DNA, the CDR3 is TGTGCCAGCAGTTGGGACAGAAAAGAGACCCAGTACTTC. As protein: CASSWDRKETQYF.

The genes are TRBV6-5 and TRBJ2-5, with 11 nucleotides matching TRBD2. V gave up 4 bases and J gave up 2 bases; unmatched junction bases: 3. Germline loops: CDR1 MNHEY, CDR2 SVGAGI. The CDR3 is 15 amino acids. CDR3 sequence: CASSFRTSGQETQYF. The CDR3 coding sequence is TGTGCCAGCAGTTTCCGGACTAGCGGGCAAGAGACCCAGTACTTC.

The chain couples TRBV7-2 to TRBJ1-3; D may be TRBD1 (5 bases). The CDR3 totals 15 residues. Germline lookup yields CDR1 SGHTA and CDR2 FQGNSA. Trimming pared 5 bases from V and 3 bases from J, leaving 14 bases between. In DNA form, the CDR3 reads TGTGCCAGCAGCCTCTCCGGGGGGAGTGGAAACACCATATATTTT. Protein sequence: CASSLSGGSGNTIYF.

The rearrangement uses TRBV18 and TRBJ2-7; a possible D gene is TRBD2 (5 bases). This CDR3 region has 14 residues. The ends were cut back, 1 base at V and 2 bases at J, with 9 bases in the middle. Germline CDR1 reads KGHSH; CDR2 reads LQKENI. CDR3 sequence reads: CASSPLGLTYEQYF. The CDR3 nucleotides read TGTGCCAGCTCACCACTTGGACTGACCTACGAGCAGTACTTC.

This clone turned up a few times. This chain links TRBV4-3 with TRBJ2-7; D perhaps matches TRBD2 (6 bases). This CDR3 comprises 17 residues. Germline loops: CDR1 LGHNA, CDR2 YSLEER. V was clipped by 0 bases and J by 2 bases, with 17 bases between them. CDR3 sequence reads: CASSQDLGGAAPYEQYF. The CDR3 bases are TGCGCCAGCAGCCAAGATCTCGGGGGAGCGGCTCCCTACGAGCAGTACTTC.

The V call is TRBV7-9, the J call TRBJ1-2, with a possible D match to TRBD1 (6 bases). Germline values: CDR1 SEHNR, CDR2 FQNEAQ (reference sequence). Trimming left V 4 bases short and J 8 bases short, with 23 bases between. This CDR3 contains 16 residues. The CDR3 DNA sequence: TGTGCCAGCAGCTCCTCCTATGGGGCAGGGGTTATAGGCTACACCTTC. It is translated as CASSSSYGAGVIGYTF.

The CDR3 DNA follows: TGTGCCAGCAGGAGGGAGACGACAAACTATGGCTACACCTTC. Translating gives CASRRETTNYGYTF. The chain couples TRBV2 to TRBJ1-2; the D is unclear. Trimming removed 6 bases from V and 2 bases from J, with 13 bases in between. This CDR3 spans 14 amino acids. The V gene's germline CDR1 is SNHLY and CDR2 FYNNEI.

The V gene is TRBV6-6, the J gene TRBJ1-5; tentatively, D is TRBD1 (5 bases). The CDR3 consists of 15 residues. The ends were cut back, 5 bases at V and 4 bases at J, with 15 bases in the middle. The germline V gene encodes CDR1 MNHNY and CDR2 SVGAGI (reference sequence). CDR3 nucleotide sequence: TGTGCCAGCAGTCTACAGGACACCGATAATCAGCCCCAGCATTTT. Its protein product is CASSLQDTDNQPQHF.

The genes are TRBV7-2 and TRBJ1-1; D gene ambiguous. This CDR3 spans 13 amino acids. The V end was cut by 4 bases, the J end by 4 bases, with 10 bases between. Germline CDR1 and CDR2: SGHTA and FQGNSA. The CDR3 sequence: CASSSGLGTEAFF. CDR3 DNA: TGTGCCAGCAGCTCGGGATTGGGCACTGAAGCTTTCTTT.

The V gene is TRBV19, the J gene TRBJ2-3; TRBD1 matches 9 bases. Germline assignment: CDR1 LNHDA and CDR2 SQIVND (reference sequence). V was clipped by 5 bases and J by 6 bases; unmatched bases: 12. The CDR3 runs 16 residues. The CDR3 loop is CASSPQGTGRMDTQYF. CDR3 bases: TGTGCCAGTAGTCCCCAAGGGACAGGGCGTATGGATACGCAGTATTTT.

This CDR3 reads CASSLKLAGGPDTDTQYF. In DNA, the CDR3 is TGCGCCAGCAGCTTAAAACTAGCGGGGGGGCCTGACACAGATACGCAGTATTTT. This rearrangement joins TRBV5-1 to TRBJ2-3, with 13 nucleotides matching TRBD2. Germline CDR1 SGHRS, CDR2 YFSETQ. The CDR3 consists of 18 residues. J was trimmed by 2 bases and V by 2 bases; bases with no gene match: 8.

V gene TRBV6-5 combines with J gene TRBJ1-5; possibly TRBD1 for D (6 bases). With 6 bases removed from V and 3 bases from J, the gap between germline ends came to 12 bases. The CDR3 runs to 14 residues. Germline V gene lookup returns CDR1 MNHEY and CDR2 SVGAGI. The chain's CDR3 is CASSTQGFNQPQHF. The CDR3 DNA follows: TGTGCCAGCAGCACACAGGGTTTCAATCAGCCCCAGCATTTT.

The chain carries TRBV11-2 and TRBJ1-3; D is possibly TRBD1 (6 bases). The CDR3 extends over 15 amino acids. V gave up 4 bases and J gave up 0 bases, with 10 bases separating them. Germline-derived CDR1 and CDR2 are SGHAT and FQNNGV. The CDR3 is CASSWGTHSGNTIYF. Here the CDR3 DNA reads TGTGCCAGCAGCTGGGGGACACACTCTGGAAACACCATATATTTT.

The chain is built from TRBV27 and TRBJ1-4; D gene ambiguous. The CDR3 runs 15 residues. Trimming took off 5 bases at V and 3 bases at J, with 13 bases between the two ends. Germline CDR1 reads MNHEY; CDR2 reads SMNVEV (reference sequence). DNA for the CDR3: TGTGCCAGCAGTCGACCCGGGAGTGCTAATGAAAAACTGTTTTTT. This codes for CASSRPGSANEKLFF.

V usage is TRBV7-2 and J usage is TRBJ2-1; 9 positions match TRBD2. The germline V gene has CDR1 SGHTA and CDR2 FQGNSA. The CDR3 runs to 19 residues. Trimming took 2 bases from V and 5 from J; bases not matched to a gene: 16. This chain's CDR3 is CASSLKVTGGGRAHNEQFF. CDR3 bases: TGTGCCAGCAGCTTAAAGGTGACGGGAGGCGGGAGGGCCCACAATGAGCAGTTCTTC. Complete variable domain (other parts from reference TRBV7-2 and TRBJ2-1): GAGVSQSPSNKVTEKGKDVELRCDPISGHTALYWYRQSLGQGLEFLIYFQGNSAPDKSGLPSDRFSAERTGGSVSTLTIQRTQQEDSAVYLCASSLKVTGGGRAHNEQFFGPGTRLTVL.

The chain has TRBV7-2 and TRBJ1-1; 10 bases are a match to TRBD1. The CDR3 length is 15 residues. The V gene end was trimmed by 1 base and the J gene end by 7 bases; junction bases not matched to a gene: 6. Per germline, CDR1 SGHTA and CDR2 FQGNSA. The CDR3 DNA follows: TGTGCCAGCAGCTTAGGGGGGACAGGGGAAAATGAAGCTTTCTTT. This gives the protein CASSLGGTGENEAFF.

Only one count was recorded for this clone. The V call is TRBV28, the J call TRBJ1-2, with TRBD1 matching over 9 bases. Germline V gives CDR1 MDHEN, CDR2 SYDVKM. V gave up 5 bases and J gave up 9 bases; unmatched junction bases: 4. There are 12 residues in the CDR3. Here the CDR3 reads CASSNRGPRYTF. In DNA, the CDR3 is TGTGCCAGCAGTAACAGGGGGCCTCGCTACACCTTC.